This T cell receptor beta chain was documented in a study of blood T cells in healthy people across ages. At least ten counts were recorded for this clonotype. What it binds is not known. Germline V gene sequence: CDR1 LNHNV, CDR2 YYDKDF (reference sequence). J lost 0 bases, V lost 0 bases, and 3 bases had no gene match. This CDR3 has 16 residues. Donors were healthy Caucasian individuals from Russia aged about 6 to 90. The study isolated at least 6.5 million PBMCs from each sample. Whole-study findings and limits: Significant beta diversity loss was already apparent by age about 39, declining roughly linearly.

Combining a sample-barcoded 5' primer with a J-beta primer mix, a second PCR ran for roughly 7 to 12 cycles. TCRdb analysed the 5' RACE reads with MiXCR anew, one entry per CDR3 protein. This table has hundreds of thousands of distinct CDR3 sequences, roughly three fifths appearing once. Material: blood. The rearrangement uses TRBV15 and TRBJ2-3, with 7 bases fitting TRBD2. This TCR derives from a man between 60 and 75 years old in good health. The CDR3 bases are TGTGCCACCAGCAGAGATCTAGCGGCTAGCACAGATACGCAGTATTTT. The encoded protein is CATSRDLAASTDTQYF.